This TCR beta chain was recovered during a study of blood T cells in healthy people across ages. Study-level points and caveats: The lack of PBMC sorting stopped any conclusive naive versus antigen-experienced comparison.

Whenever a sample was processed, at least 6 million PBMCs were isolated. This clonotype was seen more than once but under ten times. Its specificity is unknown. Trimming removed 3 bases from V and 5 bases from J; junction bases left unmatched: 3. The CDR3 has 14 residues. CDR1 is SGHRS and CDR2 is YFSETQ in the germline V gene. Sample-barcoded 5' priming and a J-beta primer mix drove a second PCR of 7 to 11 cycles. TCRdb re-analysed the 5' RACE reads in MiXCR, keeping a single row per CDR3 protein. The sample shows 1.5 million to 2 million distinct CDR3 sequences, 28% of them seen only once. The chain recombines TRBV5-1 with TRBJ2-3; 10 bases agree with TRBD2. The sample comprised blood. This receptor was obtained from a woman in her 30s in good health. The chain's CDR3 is CASSSWTSGDTQYF. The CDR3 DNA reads TGCGCCAGCAGCTCGTGGACTAGCGGAGATACGCAGTATTTT.